The rows below give T cell receptor beta chains drawn from one sample of a study of T-cell memory formation after mild COVID-19. TCRdb independently ran MiXCR on the 5' RACE reads; one entry per CDR3 protein. The sample records more than 150,000 distinct CDR3 sequences, 15% to 20% being singletons. Sequencing input: PBMCs or a T cell subset sorted from them (not recorded which). The receptors shown here come from a man aged 18 to 30 who had mild COVID-19 (a few samples of this study predate the infection). Cell type and time point are not known. The CDR3 runs from the conserved cysteine through the conserved F or W.

V gene: TRBV7-2; J gene: TRBJ1-2; CDR3 protein: CASSLRGRDDGYTF
V gene: TRBV24-1; J gene: TRBJ1-6; CDR3 protein: CATSADGNSPLHF
V gene: TRBV7-6; J gene: TRBJ2-7; CDR3 protein: CASSLAGDRAYEQYF
V gene: TRBV12-3/TRBV12-4; J gene: TRBJ1-2; CDR3 protein: CASSTQTANYGYTF
V gene: TRBV7-9; J gene: TRBJ1-2; CDR3 protein: CASSLVTDSHGYTF
V gene: TRBV29-1; J gene: TRBJ1-2; CDR3 protein: CSCRTWLGGYTF
V gene: TRBV6-6; J gene: TRBJ2-5; CDR3 protein: CASSPPPGQETQYF
V gene: TRBV11-2; J gene: TRBJ2-1; CDR3 protein: CASGSGLAGYNEQFF
V gene: TRBV5-1; J gene: TRBJ2-6; CDR3 protein: CASSLDPPTVTRANVLTF
V gene: TRBV6-2/TRBV6-3; J gene: TRBJ1-5; CDR3 protein: CASTLNRVQPQHF
V gene: TRBV29-1; J gene: TRBJ2-3; CDR3 protein: CSVGTSGGDTDTQYF
V gene: TRBV15; J gene: TRBJ1-1; CDR3 protein: CATSRDRQGDTEAFF
V gene: TRBV4-3; J gene: TRBJ2-3; CDR3 protein: CASSQVLATSTDTQYF
V gene: TRBV4-3; J gene: TRBJ2-2; CDR3 protein: CASSQEYLNPQRTGELFF